Listed here is a single T cell receptor beta chain. This clonotype has a count of ten or more. The antigen this receptor binds is unknown. Base qualities are missing; no much larger clone stands one base away. Total RNA was extracted from unfractionated whole blood collected in Tempus Blood RNA tubes. A handful of healthy volunteers were used as TCR sequencing controls and were bled at day 0, 2 weeks and 6 weeks. Receptor amplification or capture employed 5' RACE. The sequencer listed for this sample is Illumina MiSeq. Library preparation attached unique molecular identifiers to individual cDNA molecules for quantitative, reproducible TCR counting. The original pipeline was this. Samples had a median of approximately 93,000 TCRs, with a range from roughly 23,224 to 700,000. V, J and CDR3 annotation of the TCR reads was carried out using the Decombinator software suite. Every sample was subsampled to the same number of TCRs (28,000) for the PS versus PT1 abundance plots. TCRs were defined as expanded if absent before sensitization and observed at least eight times at the 2-week time point. TCRdb's own reprocessing of the public reads used fastp at Q25 and MiXCR and kept productive beta chains. Every distinct CDR3 protein forms one entry, paired with its most common genes and DNA. It is TCRdb's table, rather than the study itself, that gives the V and J calls and clone size. The sample contains about 140,000 distinct CDR3 sequences, roughly 4.1% of them found a single time. 1.3% to 1.5% of the sample is taken by the ten largest.

Including the terminal cysteine and phenylalanine, the CDR3 comprises 17 residues. This entry keeps only the CDR3 DNA: 51 bases, framed from base 1. V was cut back by 1 base and J by 0 bases, leaving a gap of 13 bases between them. This record belongs to a study of human T cells and chemical hapten exposure (dated by TCRdb to about 2021). Background on the whole study: Libraries were pooled for sequencing, and variation in per-sample TCR yields was attributed mainly to small differences in library volumes within the pool. In alopecia patients, the study followed how the peripheral blood TCR repertoire changed in vivo over primary and secondary sensitization to diphenylcyclopropenone (DPC), a hapten. From each blood RNA sample, both TCR alpha and TCR beta chains were sequenced. Broad study findings and their caveats: The number of TCRs above 1 in 1000 frequency did not change with DPC sensitization; there was no evidence of global repertoire structure alterations. After repeated subsampling, the strength of the expansion versus patch-test correlation and the threshold at which it became significant changed.

The sequence was collected from a female donor in good health. The chain uses TRBV12-3 or TRBV12-4 and TRBJ1-5, with no confident D gene call. The CDR3 has the sequence CASSLDIGRYSNQPQHF. The base sequence is TGTGCCAGCAGTTTAGATATAGGACGGTATAGCAATCAGCCCCAGCATTTT.